The rows below give T cell receptor beta chains drawn from one sample of a study of T cell responses to AZD1222 COVID-19 vaccine. The assay was immunoSEQ multiplex PCR, and TCRdb's table has in-frame clones only and misses some. The repertoire includes 150,000 to 200,000 clones, 85% to 95% of them detected once, and approximately 0.97% sits in the top ten. Sample: peripheral blood, taken on day 0 of AZD1222 vaccination. Every receptor here comes from an adult in good health. CDR3s include the opening cysteine and the closing phenylalanine or tryptophan. Size tells how often a clone was seen (once, few, many) or the class of an expanded clone, and some rows leave it out.

J gene: TRBJ1-3; V gene: TRBV4-1; clone size: NA; CDR3 protein: CASSRSPATDLRNTIYF
J gene: TRBJ1-5; V gene: TRBV2; clone size: NA; CDR3 protein: CASSARQGAFQPQHF
J gene: TRBJ1-1; V gene: TRBV9; clone size: NA; CDR3 protein: CASSVRAGGTSGTEAFF
J gene: TRBJ1-3; V gene: TRBV7-2; clone size: NA; CDR3 protein: CASTNSGNTIYF
J gene: TRBJ2-1; V gene: TRBV5-4; clone size: NA; CDR3 protein: CASSLAPLARINNEQFF
J gene: TRBJ1-4; V gene: TRBV5-1; clone size: NA; CDR3 protein: CASSLQGGPEKLFF
J gene: TRBJ2-2; V gene: TRBV7-6; clone size: NA; CDR3 protein: CASSPQGRGYGELFF
J gene: TRBJ1-2; V gene: TRBV2; clone size: NA; CDR3 protein: CASRAVGRYGYTF
J gene: TRBJ1-3; V gene: TRBV6-5; clone size: NA; CDR3 protein: CASSYSYTTGNTIYF
J gene: TRBJ2-1; V gene: TRBV2; clone size: NA; CDR3 protein: CASTGGEYNEQFF
J gene: TRBJ1-3; V gene: TRBV14; clone size: NA; CDR3 protein: CASSQELASGNTIYF
J gene: TRBJ2-3; V gene: TRBV19; clone size: NA; CDR3 protein: CASTVRTFTDTQYF
J gene: TRBJ1-4; V gene: TRBV5-6; clone size: NA; CDR3 protein: CASSLGQGQTNEKLFF
J gene: TRBJ1-1; V gene: TRBV4-1; clone size: once; CDR3 protein: CASSQTGTANTEAFF
J gene: TRBJ2-2; V gene: TRBV2; clone size: NA; CDR3 protein: CASSITANTGELFF
J gene: TRBJ1-2; V gene: TRBV12-5; clone size: NA; CDR3 protein: CASGLPTELDGYTF
J gene: TRBJ2-7; V gene: TRBV20-1; clone size: NA; CDR3 protein: CSASDRGTLSGSYEQYF
J gene: TRBJ2-1; V gene: TRBV27; clone size: NA; CDR3 protein: CASSTLGGAYNEQFF
J gene: TRBJ2-7; V gene: TRBV13; clone size: NA; CDR3 protein: CASSLAGQGDEQYF
J gene: TRBJ2-1; V gene: TRBV5-1; clone size: once; CDR3 protein: CASSLYGGNRNEQFF
J gene: TRBJ1-2; V gene: TRBV11-2; clone size: NA; CDR3 protein: CASSSLIGAPGYTF
J gene: TRBJ2-1; V gene: TRBV4-1; clone size: NA; CDR3 protein: CASSQEQGSEQFF
J gene: TRBJ2-3; V gene: TRBV5-4; clone size: NA; CDR3 protein: CASSLGGRSTDTQYF
J gene: TRBJ1-2; V gene: TRBV6-6; clone size: NA; CDR3 protein: CASSYGEAGGANGYTF
J gene: TRBJ2-3; V gene: TRBV29-1; clone size: NA; CDR3 protein: CSVEGASTQYF
J gene: TRBJ1-1; V gene: TRBV5-1; clone size: NA; CDR3 protein: CASSSNTGTTEAFF
J gene: TRBJ1-1; V gene: TRBV12-3/TRBV12-4; clone size: NA; CDR3 protein: CASSRTGGTEAFF
J gene: TRBJ2-1; V gene: TRBV5-6; clone size: NA; CDR3 protein: CASRRFVIFNEQFF
J gene: TRBJ1-1; V gene: TRBV12-3/TRBV12-4; clone size: NA; CDR3 protein: CASSFYLDTEAFF
J gene: TRBJ1-5; V gene: TRBV12-3/TRBV12-4; clone size: NA; CDR3 protein: CASRRDGQPQHF
J gene: TRBJ1-5; V gene: TRBV6-6; clone size: once; CDR3 protein: CASKPTGSNQPQHF
J gene: TRBJ1-4; V gene: TRBV24-1; clone size: NA; CDR3 protein: CAASPAFF
J gene: TRBJ2-7; V gene: TRBV27; clone size: NA; CDR3 protein: CASSPRRGATVSGEQYF
J gene: TRBJ1-1; V gene: TRBV3-1/TRBV3-2; clone size: few; CDR3 protein: CASSQLWNTEAFF
J gene: TRBJ1-1; V gene: TRBV4-2; clone size: NA; CDR3 protein: CASSQDTGAATEAFF
J gene: TRBJ1-6; V gene: TRBV3-1/TRBV3-2; clone size: NA; CDR3 protein: CASSQGTGGRSPLHF
J gene: TRBJ1-6; V gene: TRBV6-1; clone size: NA; CDR3 protein: CASSEGGGTGPSSPLHF
J gene: TRBJ1-2; V gene: TRBV9; clone size: once; CDR3 protein: CASSVGGGRRGYGYTF
J gene: TRBJ2-5; V gene: TRBV11-2; clone size: NA; CDR3 protein: CASRRTAQETQYF
J gene: TRBJ1-1; V gene: TRBV21-1; clone size: few; CDR3 protein: CASSKRLNTEAFF
J gene: TRBJ1-5; V gene: TRBV28; clone size: NA; CDR3 protein: CANAAGGNQPQHF
J gene: TRBJ2-1; V gene: TRBV13; clone size: once; CDR3 protein: CASSLVAGGYNEQFF